Below, 18 T cell receptor beta chains from the same sample are listed, as sequenced in a study of cytomegalovirus exposure and HLA in healthy donors. Data came from immunoSEQ multiplex PCR; TCRdb stores just in-frame clones and leaves some out. The sample holds fewer than 120,000 clones, 70% to 90% seen once. Sequenced: PBMCs. The origin of the receptors is a woman aged 30 to 39 in good health and CMV-seropositive.

V usage is TRBV7-9 and J usage is TRBJ2-6, with D hard to call. This CDR3 has 15 amino acids. The germline V and J ends were trimmed by 4 bases and 0 bases, with 7 bases remaining between them. Germline V gives CDR1 SEHNR, CDR2 FQNEAQ (reference sequence). CDR3 bases: TGTGCCAGCAGCTCCCAAAACTCTGGGGCCAACGTCCTGACTTTC. This translates into CASSSQNSGANVLTF.

The J gene is TRBJ2-1, the V gene TRBV5-1, with D possibly being TRBD2 (6 bases). Germline V CDR1 and CDR2: SGHRS, YFSETQ. The ends were cut back, 5 bases at V and 0 bases at J, with 12 bases in the middle. The CDR3 covers 15 residues. The CDR3 reads CASSSGLSSYNEQFF. The CDR3 nucleotides are TGCGCCAGCAGTAGCGGACTAAGCTCCTACAATGAGCAGTTCTTC.

V usage is TRBV7-2 and J usage is TRBJ2-3, with 9 nucleotides matching TRBD2. CDR1 and CDR2 from the germline V gene are SGHTA and FQGNSA. The trim removed 3 bases at V and 4 bases at J, leaving 11 bases unmatched. The CDR3 has 17 amino acids. The CDR3 sequence: CASSLPILAGKPDTQYF. In DNA form, the CDR3 reads TGTGCCAGCAGCTTGCCCATCCTAGCGGGGAAGCCAGATACGCAGTATTTT.

The V gene is TRBV23-1, the J gene TRBJ1-3; 7 nucleotides line up with TRBD1. TRBV23-1 is reported as an ORF; its role is uncertain. Losses at the gene ends were 1 base for V and 0 bases for J; bases not matched to a gene: 9. This CDR3 is 18 amino acids long. CDR3 sequence: CASSQLTQGESSGNTIYF. DNA for the CDR3: TGCGCCAGCAGTCAATTGACCCAGGGGGAAAGCTCTGGAAACACCATATATTTT.

This chain joins TRBV19 and TRBJ1-4; TRBD1 matches at 8 bases. Per germline, CDR1 LNHDA and CDR2 SQIVND (reference sequence). V trimming: 3 bases; J trimming: 5 bases; junction bases outside the gene matches: 2. The CDR3 totals 14 residues. This CDR3 is CASSIRQGNEKLFF. CDR3 DNA sequence: TGTGCCAGTAGTATCCGACAGGGGAATGAAAAACTGTTTTTT. Full variable domain (remainder filled in from reference TRBV19 and TRBJ1-4): DGGITQSPKYLFRKEGQNVTLSCEQNLNHDAMYWYRQDPGQGLRLIYYSQIVNDFQKGDIAEGYSVSREKKESFPLTVTSAQKNPTAFYLCASSIRQGNEKLFFGSGTQLSVL.

This clone was counted only a few times. This chain joins TRBV2 and TRBJ2-5, with TRBD1 as a possible D gene (6 bases). Germline V gives CDR1 SNHLY, CDR2 FYNNEI. V was pared by 4 bases and J by 5 bases, with 8 bases between. CDR3 length equals 12 residues. DNA for the CDR3: TGTGCCAGCAGTGCAGGGGAGGAGACCCAGTACTTC. It is translated as CASSAGEETQYF.

This chain connects TRBV5-6 to TRBJ2-4; 7 nucleotides agree with TRBD2. The trim removed 3 bases at V and 1 base at J, leaving 4 bases unmatched. The length of the CDR3 is 15 residues. Germline V gene sequence: CDR1 SGHDT, CDR2 YYEEEE. The CDR3 region has the DNA TGTGCCAGCAGCTGGGGGGGTCCGGCCAAAAACATTCAGTACTTC. This encodes CASSWGGPAKNIQYF.

A single count supports this clone. CDR3 DNA sequence: TGTGCCAGCAGCCCTATCCTCGGGGGGTTTGGCTACACCTTC. Residues: CASSPILGGFGYTF. The chain links TRBV7-2 to TRBJ1-2, with D tentatively TRBD1 (5 bases). CDR1 is SGHTA and CDR2 is FQGNSA in the germline V gene. Trimming removed 5 bases at V and 7 bases at J, with 17 bases between. The CDR3 runs 14 residues.

The chain employs TRBV28 and TRBJ2-5; TRBD2 agrees at 9 bases. J gave up 5 bases and V 6 bases, and 10 bases lay outside the gene matches. This CDR3 spans 15 amino acids. Per the germline V gene, CDR1 is MDHEN and CDR2 is SYDVKM. The CDR3 DNA follows: TGTGCCAGCAGCCGAATCGGACTAGCGACGGAGACCCAGTACTTC. It translates to CASSRIGLATETQYF.

The gene calls are TRBV9 and TRBJ1-1, with D tentatively TRBD1 (6 bases). CDR1 SGDLS and CDR2 YYNGEE come from the germline V gene. The CDR3 is made up of 13 amino acids. V was shortened by 3 bases and J by 3 bases, with 9 bases between the two germline ends. CDR3 DNA sequence: TGTGCCAGCAGCGAACAGGGAGACACTGAAGCTTTCTTT. Translating gives CASSEQGDTEAFF.

The chain employs TRBV7-6 and TRBJ2-2; D remains unclear. V was clipped by 4 bases and J by 0 bases, with 3 bases between them. CDR1 SGHVS and CDR2 FNYEAQ come from the germline V gene. The CDR3 has 13 residues. The CDR3 loop is CASSSTNTGELFF. Here the CDR3 DNA reads TGTGCCAGCAGCTCAACGAACACCGGGGAGCTGTTTTTT.

The chain is built from TRBV19 and TRBJ2-1; a possible D gene is TRBD2 (5 bases). V was clipped by 10 bases and J by 1 base, with 20 bases between them. Germline V lookup: CDR1 LNHDA, CDR2 SQIVND (reference sequence). The CDR3 has 16 amino acids. The CDR3 spells CATFGGLPNSYNEQFF. CDR3 in DNA: TGTGCCACCTTCGGAGGCCTACCGAATTCCTACAATGAGCAGTTCTTC.

The chain has TRBV15 and TRBJ2-1; weak D call: TRBD2 (5 bases). From germline, CDR1 is LNHNV and CDR2 YYDKDF (reference sequence). Deletions cut 0 bases from V and 4 bases from J, with 10 bases between. CDR3 length equals 15 residues. The CDR3 DNA reads TGTGCCACCAGCAGAGATCGGGGAGAATACAATGAGCAGTTCTTC. Its translation is CATSRDRGEYNEQFF.

The chain couples TRBV4-3 to TRBJ2-1, with D maybe TRBD2 (6 bases). With 4 bases removed from V and 7 bases from J, the gap between germline ends came to 17 bases. Germline V gene data show CDR1 as LGHNA and CDR2 as YSLEER. The CDR3 runs 15 residues. The CDR3 DNA is TGCGCCAGCAGCCTAGCAGGAGGGGCGCGAAATGAGCAGTTCTTC. This sequence encodes CASSLAGGARNEQFF.

V and J are TRBV7-9 and TRBJ1-3; maybe TRBD1 (5 bases). The CDR3 has 15 residues. V lost 1 base and J lost 0, with 7 bases in between. The germline V gene has CDR1 SEHNR and CDR2 FQNEAQ (reference sequence). The CDR3 nucleotides are TGTGCCAGCAGCTTAGGGGGCCTCTCTGGAAACACCATATATTTT. Translating it yields CASSLGGLSGNTIYF.

The chain uses TRBV5-6 and TRBJ1-2; 7 bases fit TRBD1. Germline V gives CDR1 SGHDT, CDR2 YYEEEE. The CDR3 has 15 amino acids. Trimming took 4 bases from V and 4 from J; bases not matched to a gene: 10. The CDR3 sequence is CASSQTQGGFYGYTF. The CDR3 nucleotides read TGTGCCAGCAGCCAGACCCAGGGGGGATTCTATGGCTACACCTTC.

The CDR3, as DNA: TGTGCCAGCAGCTTGGGTACCAGGGACTTGGGAGAGCAGTACTTC. Encoded protein: CASSLGTRDLGEQYF. The rearrangement joins TRBV5-6 to TRBJ2-7; the D gene is possibly TRBD2 (6 bases). The CDR3 extends over 15 amino acids. Germline V gives CDR1 SGHDT, CDR2 YYEEEE. V was cut by 0 bases and J by 7 bases, with 17 bases left in between.

This chain uses TRBV4-2 with TRBJ2-5; 7 bases agree with TRBD2. Germline V gene sequence: CDR1 LGHNA, CDR2 YNFKEQ. V lost 4 bases, J lost 2 bases, and 10 bases stayed unmatched. CDR3 length equals 16 residues. The CDR3 DNA follows: TGTGCCAGCAGCCTTCTCTCAGGGAGGGTACAAGAGACCCAGTACTTC. This codes for CASSLLSGRVQETQYF.